This T cell receptor beta chain was obtained from a study of T cell changes during pregnancy in multiple sclerosis. Sequencing used immunoSEQ multiplex PCR; TCRdb keeps in-frame clones, though not all of them. This repertoire shows over 70,000 clones, 80% to 95% found once; its top ten account for 1.5% to 2%. The V gene's germline CDR1 is SGHRS and CDR2 YFSETQ. J was trimmed by 3 bases and V by 3 bases; bases with no gene match: 11. This CDR3 contains 16 residues. The V and J genes are TRBV5-1 and TRBJ1-1; 7 nucleotides align to TRBD1. The sequence was obtained from a female donor in good health, enrolled as a control in a pregnancy study. Here the sequenced sample was peripheral blood, taken in the first trimester of pregnancy. CDR3 sequence reads: CASSSQTGRRDTEAFF. As DNA, the CDR3 is TGCGCCAGCAGCTCTCAGACAGGGAGGAGGGACACTGAAGCTTTCTTT.